The 16 T cell receptor beta chains reported below all come from one sample, sequenced in a study of shared clonotypes between healthy human individuals. Assay: immunoSEQ multiplex PCR; the TCRdb copy retains only in-frame clones and omits some. Of more than 1.2 million clones in the sample, approximately 98.5% are singletons; the top ten hold roughly 0.36%. The specimen was naive CD4+ T cells sorted from blood. Documented subset: CD45RA+ positively selected. These receptors all stem from a man aged 25 to 40 in good health.

The chain recombines TRBV7-9 with TRBJ1-4; 7 nucleotides align to TRBD1. Germline V lookup: CDR1 SEHNR, CDR2 FQNEAQ (reference sequence). The J segment lost 1 base and the V segment lost 1 base, leaving 3 bases of the junction unmatched. The CDR3 covers 16 residues. The CDR3 DNA reads TGTGCCAGCAGCTTAGGGGACAGAGGAACTAATGAAAAACTGTTTTTT. As protein: CASSLGDRGTNEKLFF.

This clone was seen once. The chain carries TRBV5-4 and TRBJ1-1; D is undetermined. The germline V gene has CDR1 SGHNT and CDR2 YYREEE (reference sequence). The V and J ends lost 5 bases and 0 bases respectively, with 8 bases between them. This CDR3 has 13 residues. CDR3 protein: CASRSAVNTEAFF. The CDR3 bases are TGTGCCAGCAGATCTGCGGTGAACACTGAAGCTTTCTTT.

The V call is TRBV2, the J call TRBJ2-4; a weak D match, TRBD2 (5 bases). The CDR3 sequence is 13 residues long. V lost 6 bases, J lost 9 bases, and 15 bases lay in between. Germline V lookup: CDR1 SNHLY, CDR2 FYNNEI. The CDR3 sequence is CASSGVASGIQYF. The CDR3, as DNA: TGTGCCAGCAGCGGGGTAGCCAGCGGCATTCAGTACTTC.

This chain connects TRBV9 to TRBJ2-1, with D perhaps TRBD1 or TRBD2 (9 bases each). Trimming removed 4 bases from V and 10 bases from J, with 24 bases in between. Germline loops: CDR1 SGDLS, CDR2 YYNGEE. This CDR3 region has 16 residues. The CDR3 DNA reads as TGTGCCAGCAGCCCTAGCGGGACAGGGCCCACGGGGGAGCAGTTCTTC. It yields the protein CASSPSGTGPTGEQFF.

J is TRBJ1-2 and V is TRBV29-1, with D perhaps TRBD1 (6 bases). V lost 7 bases, J lost 0 bases, and 33 bases lay in between. The CDR3 has 20 residues. Germline V CDR1 and CDR2: SQVTM, ANQGSEA. The CDR3 is CSARWGQHWTATGTNYGYTF. The CDR3 DNA follows: TGCAGCGCACGGTGGGGGCAACACTGGACGGCGACGGGGACTAACTATGGCTACACCTTC.

The chain recombines TRBV15 with TRBJ2-7; no clear D. V was cut by 5 bases and J by 0 bases, with 14 bases left in between. The CDR3 has 15 amino acids. Germline V gene data show CDR1 as LNHNV and CDR2 as YYDKDF (reference sequence). This CDR3 is CATSPFTGSSYEQYF. CDR3 coding DNA: TGTGCCACCAGCCCTTTTACCGGGTCCTCCTACGAGCAGTACTTC.

The chain has TRBV5-1 and TRBJ2-7, with D possibly being TRBD1 or TRBD2 (5 bases each). Germline V CDR1 and CDR2: SGHRS, YFSETQ. CDR3 size: 14 residues. Trimming cost V 0 bases and J 12 bases, with 19 bases left between them. The CDR3 DNA reads as TGCGCCAGCAGCTTGGATCTGGGAAGGGACGTCGGGTACTTC. It is translated as CASSLDLGRDVGYF.

This clone was recorded only once. The rearrangement links TRBV5-1 to TRBJ2-3; weak D call: TRBD1 (6 bases). Germline CDR1 SGHRS, CDR2 YFSETQ. This CDR3 is built from 15 residues. Trimming pared 4 bases from V and 4 bases from J, leaving 16 bases between. CDR3 amino acids: CASSGTTSKADTQYF. CDR3 bases: TGCGCCAGCAGCGGGACAACCAGTAAAGCAGATACGCAGTATTTT.

This sequence joins TRBV29-1 and TRBJ2-5; no clear D. This CDR3 has 11 residues. V was clipped by 2 bases and J by 6 bases, with 7 bases between them. CDR1 and CDR2 (germline): SQVTM, ANQGSEA. Written as DNA, the CDR3 is TGCAGCGTTGAAAGGGAAAAGACCCAGTACTTC. It is translated as CSVEREKTQYF.

The chain has TRBV30 and TRBJ2-7; TRBD1 agrees at 8 bases. Germline V gene sequence: CDR1 GTSNPN, CDR2 SVGIG (reference sequence). CDR3 size: 14 residues. V lost 2 bases to trimming and J lost 5 bases; unmatched junction nucleotides: 8. DNA for the CDR3: TGTGCCTGGAGTTGGACAGGGAGAAGGAACGAGCAGTACTTC. As protein: CAWSWTGRRNEQYF.

The chain joins TRBV19 to TRBJ2-2, with D perhaps TRBD1 (5 bases). Per the germline V gene, CDR1 is LNHDA and CDR2 is SQIVND (reference sequence). This CDR3 contains 13 residues. V lost 7 bases, J lost 1 base, and 7 bases lay in between. CDR3 sequence reads: CASIRENTGELFF. CDR3 DNA sequence: TGTGCCAGTATCAGGGAGAACACCGGGGAGCTGTTTTTT.

This chain connects TRBV7-3 to TRBJ2-2; D assignment may be TRBD1 or TRBD2 (5 bases each). Trimming removed 4 bases from V and 6 bases from J, with 9 bases in between. This CDR3 region has 13 residues. The germline V gene encodes CDR1 SGHTA and CDR2 FQGTGA. The CDR3 DNA follows: TGTGCCAGCAGCTCGGGGACCGCCGGGGAGCTGTTTTTT. Translating gives CASSSGTAGELFF.

The chain links TRBV9 to TRBJ2-3, with TRBD1 matching 7 bases. Germline lookup yields CDR1 SGDLS and CDR2 YYNGEE. The CDR3 totals 15 residues. V shed 6 bases, J shed 1 base, and the junction held 8 bases outside the gene matches. CDR3 nucleotide sequence: TGTGCCAGCAACAAAGGGGACAGCGGCACAGATACGCAGTATTTT. Its translation: CASNKGDSGTDTQYF.

The rearrangement links TRBV29-1 to TRBJ2-2; 8 bases match TRBD1. This CDR3 has 15 residues. V gave up 4 bases and J gave up 8 bases; unmatched junction bases: 12. Per germline, CDR1 SQVTM and CDR2 ANQGSEA. CDR3 coding DNA: TGCAGCGTTGCATCCCGACAGGGGTTTTCAGGGGAGCTGTTTTTT. It yields the protein CSVASRQGFSGELFF.

The chain carries TRBV7-8 and TRBJ2-1; unclear D gene. The germline gives CDR1 SGHVS, CDR2 FQNEAQ. CDR3 length equals 15 residues. The ends were cut back, 7 bases at V and 0 bases at J, with 13 bases in the middle. The CDR3 nucleotides are TGTGCCAGCATCCCCCTGATCGGCTCCTACAATGAGCAGTTCTTC. Amino acids: CASIPLIGSYNEQFF.

The rearrangement joins TRBV6-6 to TRBJ1-2; D gene unclear. CDR3 length equals 12 residues. Germline assignment: CDR1 MNHNY and CDR2 SVGAGI (reference sequence). V dropped 5 bases and J dropped 8 bases, with 12 bases sitting between them. CDR3 sequence (DNA): TGTGCCAGCAGTCCGGGGAGGATCGGCTACACCTTC. Protein product: CASSPGRIGYTF.